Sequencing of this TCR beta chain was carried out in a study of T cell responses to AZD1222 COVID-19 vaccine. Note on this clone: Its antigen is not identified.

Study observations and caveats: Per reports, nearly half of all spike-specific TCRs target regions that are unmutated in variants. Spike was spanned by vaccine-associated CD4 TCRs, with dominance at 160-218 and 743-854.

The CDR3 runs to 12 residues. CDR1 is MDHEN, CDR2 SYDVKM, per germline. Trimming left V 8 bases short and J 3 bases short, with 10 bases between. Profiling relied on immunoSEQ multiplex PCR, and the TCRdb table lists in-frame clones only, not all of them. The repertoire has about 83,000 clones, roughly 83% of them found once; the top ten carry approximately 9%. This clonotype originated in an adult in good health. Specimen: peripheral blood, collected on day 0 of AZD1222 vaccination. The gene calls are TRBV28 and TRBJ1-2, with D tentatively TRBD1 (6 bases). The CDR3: CASGDTDYGYTF. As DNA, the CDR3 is TGTGCCAGCGGGGACACGGACTATGGCTACACCTTC.